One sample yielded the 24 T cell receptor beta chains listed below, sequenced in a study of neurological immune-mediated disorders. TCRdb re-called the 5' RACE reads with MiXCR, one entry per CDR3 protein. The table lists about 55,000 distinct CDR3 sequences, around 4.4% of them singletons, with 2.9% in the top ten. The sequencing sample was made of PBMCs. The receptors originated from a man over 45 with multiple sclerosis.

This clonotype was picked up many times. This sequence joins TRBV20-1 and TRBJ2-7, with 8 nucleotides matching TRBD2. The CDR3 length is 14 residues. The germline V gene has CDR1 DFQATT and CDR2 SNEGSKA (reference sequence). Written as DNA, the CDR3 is TGCAGCGGAAAACGTAGCGGGGCCGCCTACGAGCAGTACTTC. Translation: CSGKRSGAAYEQYF.

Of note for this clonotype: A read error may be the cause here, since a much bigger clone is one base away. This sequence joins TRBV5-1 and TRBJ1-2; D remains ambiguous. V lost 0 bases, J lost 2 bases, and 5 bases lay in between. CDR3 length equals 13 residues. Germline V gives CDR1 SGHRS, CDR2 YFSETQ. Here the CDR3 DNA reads TGCGCCAGCAGCTTGGGAACGAACTATGGCTACACCTTC. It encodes CASSLGTNYGYTF.

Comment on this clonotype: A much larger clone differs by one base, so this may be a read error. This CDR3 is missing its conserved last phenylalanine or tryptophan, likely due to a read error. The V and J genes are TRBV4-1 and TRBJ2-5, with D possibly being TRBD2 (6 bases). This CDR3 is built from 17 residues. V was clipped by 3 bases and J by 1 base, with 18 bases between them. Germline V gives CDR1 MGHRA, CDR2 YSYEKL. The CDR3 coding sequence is TGCGCCAGCAGCCATACAACTAGCCGTGAATTCCAAGAGACCCAGTACTGC. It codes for CASSHTTSREFQETQYC.

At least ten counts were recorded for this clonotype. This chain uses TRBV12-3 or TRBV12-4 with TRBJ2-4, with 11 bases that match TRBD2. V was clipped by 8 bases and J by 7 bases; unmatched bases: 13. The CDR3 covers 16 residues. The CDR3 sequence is CASQRKGRLAGNIQYF. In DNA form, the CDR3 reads TGTGCCAGCCAACGCAAAGGACGACTAGCGGGGAACATTCAGTACTTC.

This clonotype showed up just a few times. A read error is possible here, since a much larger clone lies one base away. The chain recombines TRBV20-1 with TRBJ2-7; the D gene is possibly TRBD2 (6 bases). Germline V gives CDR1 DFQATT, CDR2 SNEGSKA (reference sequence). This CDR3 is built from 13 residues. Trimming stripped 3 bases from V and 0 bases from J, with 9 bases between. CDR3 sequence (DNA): TGCAGTGCTAGGAAGGGACTCTCCTACGAGCAGTACTTC. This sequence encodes CSARKGLSYEQYF.

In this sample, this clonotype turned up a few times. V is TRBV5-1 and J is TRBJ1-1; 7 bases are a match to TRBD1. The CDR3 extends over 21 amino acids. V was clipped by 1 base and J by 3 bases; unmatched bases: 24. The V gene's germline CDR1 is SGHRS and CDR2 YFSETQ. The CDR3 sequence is CASSLWGWDSDLPRADTEAFF. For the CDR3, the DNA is TGCGCCAGCAGCTTGTGGGGGTGGGACAGCGATCTTCCAAGGGCGGACACTGAAGCTTTCTTT.

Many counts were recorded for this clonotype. CDR3 nucleotide sequence: TGCAGTATCAGGGCCCTTAATTCACCCCTCCACTTT. It is translated as CSIRALNSPLHF. This rearrangement joins TRBV20-1 to TRBJ1-6, with a possible D match to TRBD1 (5 bases). V was clipped by 8 bases and J by 6 bases, with 11 bases between them. Germline CDR1 and CDR2: DFQATT and SNEGSKA (reference sequence). This CDR3 contains 12 residues.

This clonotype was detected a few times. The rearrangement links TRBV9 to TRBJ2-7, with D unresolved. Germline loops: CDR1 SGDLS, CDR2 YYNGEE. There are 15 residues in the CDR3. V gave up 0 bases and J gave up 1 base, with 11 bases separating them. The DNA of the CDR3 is TGTGCCAGCAGCGTAGGGGGTAGGAATTCCTACGAGCAGTACTTC. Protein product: CASSVGGRNSYEQYF.

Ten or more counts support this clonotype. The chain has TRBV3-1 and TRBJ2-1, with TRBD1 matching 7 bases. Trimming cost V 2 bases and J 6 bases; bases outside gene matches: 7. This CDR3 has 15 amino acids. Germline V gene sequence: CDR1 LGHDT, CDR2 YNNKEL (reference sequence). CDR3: CASSQYRGSRNEQFF. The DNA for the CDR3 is TGTGCCAGCAGCCAATACAGGGGCTCCCGCAATGAGCAGTTCTTC.

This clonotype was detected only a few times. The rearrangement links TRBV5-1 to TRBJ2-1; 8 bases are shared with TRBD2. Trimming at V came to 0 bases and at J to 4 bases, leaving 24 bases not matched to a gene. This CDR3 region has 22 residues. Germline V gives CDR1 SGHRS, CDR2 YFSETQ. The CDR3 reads CASSLALVGESASGSSYNEQFF. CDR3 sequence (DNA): TGCGCCAGCAGCTTGGCCCTCGTAGGGGAAAGTGCCAGCGGGAGTTCATACAATGAGCAGTTCTTC.

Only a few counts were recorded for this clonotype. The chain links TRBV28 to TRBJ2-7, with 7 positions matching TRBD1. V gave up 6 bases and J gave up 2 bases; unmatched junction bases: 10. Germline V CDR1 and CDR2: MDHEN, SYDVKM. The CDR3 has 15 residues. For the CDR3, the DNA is TGTGCCAGCAGCGCCCCGACGGGACAGACCTACGAGCAGTACTTC. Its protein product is CASSAPTGQTYEQYF. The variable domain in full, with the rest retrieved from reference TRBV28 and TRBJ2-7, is DVKVTQSSRYLVKRTGEKVFLECVQDMDHENMFWYRQDPGLGLRLIYFSYDVKMKEKGDIPEGYSVSREKKERFSLILESASTNQTSMYLCASSAPTGQTYEQYFGPGTRLTVT.

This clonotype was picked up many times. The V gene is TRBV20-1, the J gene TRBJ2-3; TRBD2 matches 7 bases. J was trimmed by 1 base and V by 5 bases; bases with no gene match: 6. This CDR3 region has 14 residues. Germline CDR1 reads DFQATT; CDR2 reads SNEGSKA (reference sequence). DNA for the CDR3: TGCAGTGCTGGGCTAGCGGCGGGCACAGATACGCAGTATTTT. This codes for CSAGLAAGTDTQYF.

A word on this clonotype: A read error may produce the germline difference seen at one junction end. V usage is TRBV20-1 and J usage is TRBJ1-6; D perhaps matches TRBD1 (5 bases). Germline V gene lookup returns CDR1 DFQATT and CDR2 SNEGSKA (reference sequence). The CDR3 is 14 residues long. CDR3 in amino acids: CSARPGGGGSPLNF. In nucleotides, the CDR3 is TGCAGTGCTAGACCCGGGGGTGGAGGTTCACCCCTCAACTTT.

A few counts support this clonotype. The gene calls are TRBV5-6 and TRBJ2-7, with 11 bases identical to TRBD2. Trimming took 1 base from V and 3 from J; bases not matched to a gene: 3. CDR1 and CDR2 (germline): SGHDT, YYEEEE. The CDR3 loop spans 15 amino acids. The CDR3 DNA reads TGTGCCAGCAGCTTGCTACTAGCGGGGGACTACGAGCAGTACTTC. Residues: CASSLLLAGDYEQYF.

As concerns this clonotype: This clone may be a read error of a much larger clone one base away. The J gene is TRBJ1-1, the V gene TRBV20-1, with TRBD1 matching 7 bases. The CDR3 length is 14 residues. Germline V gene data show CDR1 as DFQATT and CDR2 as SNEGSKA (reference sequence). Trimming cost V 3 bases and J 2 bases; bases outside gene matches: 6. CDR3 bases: TGCAGTGCTAGGGCGGACAGGACAAACACTGAAGCTTTCTTT. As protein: CSARADRTNTEAFF.

CDR3 nucleotides: TGCGCCAGCAGCTTGCAAGGGGGGGGCAATCAGCCCCAGCATTTT. Its protein product is CASSLQGGGNQPQHF. The chain carries TRBV5-1 and TRBJ1-5; tentative D call: TRBD1 (6 bases). V lost 1 base, J lost 2 bases, and 10 bases lay in between. CDR3 length equals 15 residues. In germline, CDR1 is SGHRS, CDR2 YFSETQ.

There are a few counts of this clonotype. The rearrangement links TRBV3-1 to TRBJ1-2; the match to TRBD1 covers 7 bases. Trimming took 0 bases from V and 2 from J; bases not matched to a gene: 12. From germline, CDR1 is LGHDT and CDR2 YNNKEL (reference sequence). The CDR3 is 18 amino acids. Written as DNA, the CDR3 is TGTGCCAGCAGCCAAGAACGAGAGACAGGGAAATACAACTATGGCTACACCTTC. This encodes CASSQERETGKYNYGYTF.

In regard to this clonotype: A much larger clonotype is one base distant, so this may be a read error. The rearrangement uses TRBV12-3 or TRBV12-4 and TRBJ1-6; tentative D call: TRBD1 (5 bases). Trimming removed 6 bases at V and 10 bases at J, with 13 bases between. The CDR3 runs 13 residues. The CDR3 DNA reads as TGTGCCAGCAGGGGAAAGGCAGGGTCACCCCTCCACTTT. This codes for CASRGKAGSPLHF.

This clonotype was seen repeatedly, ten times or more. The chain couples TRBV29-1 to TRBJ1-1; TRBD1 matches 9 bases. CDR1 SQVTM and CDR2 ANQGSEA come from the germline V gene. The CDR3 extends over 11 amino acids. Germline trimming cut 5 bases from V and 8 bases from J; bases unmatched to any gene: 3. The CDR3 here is CSVRTGVEAFF. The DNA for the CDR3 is TGCAGCGTTCGGACAGGGGTAGAAGCTTTCTTT. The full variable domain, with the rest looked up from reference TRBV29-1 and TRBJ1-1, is SAVISQKPSRDICQRGTSLTIQCQVDSQVTMMFWYRQQPGQSLTLIATANQGSEATYESGFVIDKFPISRPNLTFSTLTVSNMSPEDSSIYLCSVRTGVEAFFGQGTRLTVV.

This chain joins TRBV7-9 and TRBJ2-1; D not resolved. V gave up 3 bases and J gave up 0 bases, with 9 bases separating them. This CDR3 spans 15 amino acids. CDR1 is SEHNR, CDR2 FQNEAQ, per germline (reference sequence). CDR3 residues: CASSFSRSSYNEQFF. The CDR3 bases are TGTGCCAGCAGCTTCAGTCGGAGCTCCTACAATGAGCAGTTCTTC.

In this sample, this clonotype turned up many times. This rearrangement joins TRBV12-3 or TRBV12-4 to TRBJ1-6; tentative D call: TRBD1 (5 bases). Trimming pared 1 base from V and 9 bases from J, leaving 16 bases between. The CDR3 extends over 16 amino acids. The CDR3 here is CASSLDGFTGGSPLHF. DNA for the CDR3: TGTGCCAGCAGTTTAGATGGCTTCACCGGGGGTTCACCCCTCCACTTT.

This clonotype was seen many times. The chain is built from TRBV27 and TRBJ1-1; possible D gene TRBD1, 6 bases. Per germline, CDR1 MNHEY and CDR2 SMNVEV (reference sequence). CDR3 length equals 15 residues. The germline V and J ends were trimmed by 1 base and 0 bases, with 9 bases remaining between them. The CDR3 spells CASSLFRGVNTEAFF. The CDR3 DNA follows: TGTGCCAGCAGTTTATTTAGGGGGGTGAACACTGAAGCTTTCTTT.

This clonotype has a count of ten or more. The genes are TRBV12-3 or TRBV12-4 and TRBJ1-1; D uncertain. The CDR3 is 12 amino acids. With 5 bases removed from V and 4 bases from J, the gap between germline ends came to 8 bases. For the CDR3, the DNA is TGTGCCAGCAGTCCCGGGGTCACTGAAGCTTTCTTT. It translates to CASSPGVTEAFF.

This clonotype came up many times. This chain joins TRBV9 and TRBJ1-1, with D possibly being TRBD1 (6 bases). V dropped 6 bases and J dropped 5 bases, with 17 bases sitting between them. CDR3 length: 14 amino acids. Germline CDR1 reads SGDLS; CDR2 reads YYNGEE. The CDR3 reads CASTRGGDRTEAFF. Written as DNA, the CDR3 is TGTGCCAGCACCCGGGGGGGCGATAGGACTGAAGCTTTCTTT.